These 7 T cell receptor beta chains came from one sample sequenced in a study of T cells in Graves' hyperthyroidism and ophthalmopathy (dated by TCRdb to between 2018 and 2021). The library was obtained by multiplex PCR. TCRdb names Illumina HiSeq 2000 as the instrument used. TCR beta CDR3 regions were amplified from RNA transcripts. A first-round RT-PCR of the TCR CDR3 used the HTBI primer set with the Qiagen OneStep RT-PCR kit. The raw public data were reprocessed by TCRdb itself: fastp quality trimming at Q25, MiXCR clonotype calling, in-frame beta chains only. One record per CDR3 amino acid sequence lists the most common genes and DNA. The sample has about 270,000 distinct CDR3 sequences on record, 24% of them singletons. Approximately 35% of the sample rests with the top ten. Material: blood. These receptors originate from a woman aged 40 to 55 with Graves' ophthalmopathy.

In regard to this clonotype: The junction differs from germline at one of its ends, possibly a read error. The chain has TRBV27 and TRBJ2-7; no clear D. This CDR3 contains 15 residues. CDR1 MNHEY and CDR2 SMNVEV come from the germline V gene (reference sequence). Here the CDR3 reads CASSLTLDASYEQSF. The CDR3 DNA is TGTGCCAGCAGTCTTACCCTGGACGCGTCCTACGAGCAGTCCTTC.

This clonotype was seen repeatedly, ten times or more. A clone one base away is much larger, so this may be a read error. The CDR3 coding sequence is TGTGCCAGCAGCTCAGAAGTTACATCTGAAGCTTTCTTT. Amino acid sequence: CASSSEVTSEAFF. The chain couples TRBV11-2 to TRBJ1-1, with D hard to call. Looked up from germline, CDR1 is SGHAT and CDR2 is FQNNGV. The CDR3 runs to 13 residues. The ends were cut back, 4 bases at V and 6 bases at J, with 12 bases in the middle.

At least ten counts were recorded for this clonotype. The chain is built from TRBV28 and TRBJ2-2, with D possibly called TRBD1 or TRBD2 (5 bases each). V lost 7 bases and J 4 bases, leaving 10 bases between the germline ends. The CDR3 runs 13 residues. Germline V gives CDR1 MDHEN, CDR2 SYDVKM. The CDR3 nucleotides read TGTGCCAGCAATTTTGGGGGCACCGGGGAGCTGTTTTTT. Protein product: CASNFGGTGELFF.

This clonotype was recorded at least ten times. The J gene is TRBJ1-1, the V gene TRBV19; no clear D gene. Deletions cut 5 bases from V and 0 bases from J, with 10 bases between. Germline V gene data show CDR1 as LNHDA and CDR2 as SQIVND (reference sequence). The CDR3 spans 14 residues. CDR3 sequence (DNA): TGTGCCAGTAGTCATGACCGCTTGAACACTGAAGCTTTCTTT. Protein: CASSHDRLNTEAFF.

This clonotype has ten or more counts. The chain uses TRBV7-8 and TRBJ1-3, with D uncertain. The V gene lost 1 base and the J gene lost 4 bases, with 2 bases spanning the gap. The germline V gene has CDR1 SGHVS and CDR2 FQNEAQ. The CDR3 has 12 residues. CDR3 residues: CASSLGGNTIYF. CDR3 DNA sequence: TGTGCCAGCAGCTTAGGGGGAAACACCATATATTTT.

This chain connects TRBV20-1 to TRBJ2-5; D ambiguous. From germline, CDR1 is DFQATT and CDR2 SNEGSKA (reference sequence). CDR3 length equals 12 residues. V dropped 5 bases and J dropped 4 bases, with 11 bases sitting between them. For the CDR3, the DNA is TGCAGTGCTCACCCGGAGTTAGAGACCCAGTACTTC. It encodes CSAHPELETQYF.

This clonotype was recorded many times. The rearrangement uses TRBV13 and TRBJ2-7; no clear D. The CDR3 is 16 amino acids. Germline values: CDR1 PRHDT, CDR2 FYEKMQ (reference sequence). Trimming cost V 2 bases and J 2 bases, with 16 bases left between them. The CDR3 DNA follows: TGTGCCAGCAGCTTATTTTCGAGCCAGCGAACCTACGAGCAGTACTTC. Protein: CASSLFSSQRTYEQYF.